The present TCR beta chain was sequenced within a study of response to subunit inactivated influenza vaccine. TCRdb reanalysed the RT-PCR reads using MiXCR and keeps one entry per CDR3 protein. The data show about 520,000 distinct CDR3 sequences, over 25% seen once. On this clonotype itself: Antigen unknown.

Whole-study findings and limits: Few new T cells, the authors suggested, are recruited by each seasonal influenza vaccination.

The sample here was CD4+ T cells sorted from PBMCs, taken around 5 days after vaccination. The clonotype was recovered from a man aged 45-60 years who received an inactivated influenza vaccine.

CDR3 residues: CASSLAEANYGYTF. DNA for the CDR3: TGCGCCAGCAGCTTGGCAGAAGCTAACTATGGCTACACCTTC. The chain couples TRBV5-1 to TRBJ1-2; no firm D call. CDR3 size: 14 residues. V was trimmed by 0 bases and J by 0 bases, leaving 6 bases between them. Germline V gene lookup returns CDR1 SGHRS and CDR2 YFSETQ. The variable domain in full, with the rest retrieved from reference TRBV5-1 and TRBJ1-2, is KAGVTQTPRYLIKTRGQQVTLSCSPISGHRSVSWYQQTPGQGLQFLFEYFSETQRNKGNFPGRFSGRQFSNSRSEMNVSTLELGDSALYLCASSLAEANYGYTFGSGTRLTVV.